These 26 T cell receptor beta chains were sequenced from one sample in a study of T cells in localized non-small cell lung cancer. Sequenced by immunoSEQ multiplex PCR; TCRdb stores in-frame clones only, minus some. The sample has 70,000 to 85,000 clones; approximately 84% are singletons. Sequencing was performed on peripheral blood, taken before any cancer treatment. These receptors came from an older female donor with stage I lung adenocarcinoma.

Only one count was recorded for this clone. V gene TRBV13 combines with J gene TRBJ1-5; 7 positions agree with TRBD1. Per the germline V gene, CDR1 is PRHDT and CDR2 is FYEKMQ (reference sequence). The CDR3 is 15 residues long. Trimming at V came to 8 bases and at J to 0 bases, leaving 7 bases not matched to a gene. The CDR3: CASSRGGHSNQPQHF. CDR3 nucleotides: TGTGCCAGCTCCAGGGGGGGGCATAGCAATCAGCCCCAGCATTTT.

This clone was recorded once. The chain recombines TRBV11-2 with TRBJ2-4; D ambiguous. This CDR3 is 11 amino acids long. Looked up from germline, CDR1 is SGHAT and CDR2 is FQNNGV. Trimming left V 6 bases short and J 6 bases short, with 6 bases between. CDR3 sequence: CASRSTNIQYF. CDR3 nucleotides: TGTGCCAGCAGATCTACAAACATTCAGTACTTC.

The rearrangement joins TRBV6-5 to TRBJ1-2, with D tentatively TRBD1 (6 bases). The CDR3 sequence is 15 residues long. Trimming stripped 6 bases from V and 4 bases from J, with 18 bases between. The germline V gene has CDR1 MNHEY and CDR2 SVGAGI. The CDR3 nucleotides are TGTGCCAGCAGGCAACAATCAGGGGTCACCTATGGCTACACCTTC. It translates to CASRQQSGVTYGYTF.

The gene calls are TRBV18 and TRBJ2-7, with a weak D call TRBD2 (6 bases). Trimming took 6 bases from V and 4 from J, leaving 16 bases between them. The germline V gene encodes CDR1 KGHSH and CDR2 LQKENI. The CDR3 spans 14 residues. This CDR3 reads CASSSEGGWYEQYF. CDR3 in DNA: TGTGCCAGCTCCTCAGAGGGAGGCTGGTACGAGCAGTACTTC.

This sequence joins TRBV5-6 and TRBJ1-2; D call uncertain. The germline V gene has CDR1 SGHDT and CDR2 YYEEEE. V was shortened by 1 base and J by 3 bases, with 13 bases between the two germline ends. The CDR3 length is 15 residues. DNA for the CDR3: TGTGCCAGCAGCTTGTCTGCGGGCCCGTACTATGGCTACACCTTC. Translated, it gives CASSLSAGPYYGYTF.

V and J are TRBV6-1 and TRBJ1-2, with TRBD1 identical over 9 bases. Germline CDR1 MNHNS, CDR2 SASEGT. The CDR3 totals 13 residues. J gave up 5 bases and V 8 bases, and 6 bases lay outside the gene matches. The CDR3 reads CASQDRGQYGYTF. Written as DNA, the CDR3 is TGTGCCAGCCAGGACAGGGGACAATATGGCTACACCTTC.

The genes are TRBV9 and TRBJ1-1; tentatively, D is TRBD1 (5 bases). The CDR3 is made up of 15 amino acids. Between the trimmed V and J ends, which lost 6 bases and 0 bases, there was a span of 15 bases. Germline V CDR1 and CDR2: SGDLS, YYNGEE. The DNA for the CDR3 is TGTGCCAGCACTACTACCAGGGCTATGAACACTGAAGCTTTCTTT. Translation gives CASTTTRAMNTEAFF.

The chain recombines TRBV9 with TRBJ2-1; 7 bases match TRBD2. This CDR3 has 15 residues. The ends lost 7 bases at V and 2 bases at J; junction bases unmatched: 9. Germline CDR1 is SGDLS and CDR2 is YYNGEE. This chain's CDR3 is CASSGEGDAYNEQFF. CDR3 in DNA: TGTGCCAGCTCCGGGGAGGGAGACGCCTACAATGAGCAGTTCTTC.

This clone was counted many times. J is TRBJ2-5 and V is TRBV9; 12 bases agree with TRBD2. The CDR3 length is 16 residues. Germline loops: CDR1 SGDLS, CDR2 YYNGEE. Trimming cost V 4 bases and J 2 bases; bases outside gene matches: 6. In nucleotides, the CDR3 is TGTGCCAGCAGCCTTGGACTAGCGGGGAAACAAGAGACCCAGTACTTC. Protein: CASSLGLAGKQETQYF.

This sequence joins TRBV2 and TRBJ2-6; D is perhaps TRBD1 or TRBD2 (5 bases each). V lost 2 bases to trimming and J lost 2 bases, with 10 bases between them. Germline assignment: CDR1 SNHLY and CDR2 FYNNEI. The CDR3 is 16 residues long. The CDR3 loop is CASSESGGPGANVLTF. CDR3 DNA sequence: TGTGCCAGCAGTGAATCTGGGGGACCTGGGGCCAACGTCCTGACTTTC.

In nucleotides, the CDR3 is TGTGCCAGCAGCGTTGAACAGGGTTTGGCTAATGAAAAACTGTTTTTT. Encoded protein: CASSVEQGLANEKLFF. This chain links TRBV7-6 with TRBJ1-4, with a weak D call TRBD1 (6 bases). The V end lost 5 bases, the J end lost 3 bases, and 16 bases lay between the germline ends. Germline-derived CDR1 and CDR2 are SGHVS and FNYEAQ. The CDR3 is made up of 16 amino acids.

CDR3 bases: TGTGCCATCAGTGAGTCGTCAGGGGCGAACACCGGGGAGCTGTTTTTT. This encodes CAISESSGANTGELFF. The chain carries TRBV10-3 and TRBJ2-2, with a weak D call TRBD1 (6 bases). This CDR3 has 16 residues. Trimming left V 0 bases short and J 0 bases short, with 8 bases between. Per the germline V gene, CDR1 is ENHRY and CDR2 is SYGVKD.

Only a few counts were recorded for this clone. The CDR3 DNA reads TGTGCCAGCAGCTTAGATCCAGGGAGGACGGGTGAAAAACTGTTTTTT. Amino acid sequence: CASSLDPGRTGEKLFF. The chain links TRBV11-3 to TRBJ1-4, with TRBD1 as a possible D gene (5 bases). The CDR3 is 16 residues long. Germline CDR1 reads SGHNT; CDR2 reads YENEEA. Deletions cut 0 bases from V and 7 bases from J, with 15 bases between.

The gene calls are TRBV20-1 and TRBJ2-1, with D perhaps TRBD2 (6 bases). The CDR3 covers 11 residues. The germline gives CDR1 DFQATT, CDR2 SNEGSKA (reference sequence). The V end lost 6 bases, the J end lost 9 bases, and 12 bases lay between the germline ends. CDR3 residues: CSAAGTPEQFF. CDR3 nucleotide sequence: TGCAGTGCGGCCGGGACTCCTGAGCAGTTCTTC.

The chain is built from TRBV9 and TRBJ2-3; 7 bases are a match to TRBD2. V dropped 3 bases and J dropped 2; count of bases not matched to a gene: 3. The germline gives CDR1 SGDLS, CDR2 YYNGEE. The CDR3 is made up of 14 amino acids. The chain's CDR3 is CASSASGFTDTQYF. CDR3 DNA sequence: TGTGCCAGCAGCGCTAGCGGTTTCACAGATACGCAGTATTTT.

In regard to this clone: Other DNA sequences in this specimen translate into the identical CDR3. This chain connects TRBV18 to TRBJ2-7; D is unresolved. The CDR3 totals 11 residues. Germline assignment: CDR1 KGHSH and CDR2 LQKENI. The V end was cut by 6 bases, the J end by 5 bases, with 8 bases between. In DNA, the CDR3 is TGTGCCAGCTCCCCCGGCCACGAGCAGTACTTC. It encodes CASSPGHEQYF.

The chain carries TRBV4-2 and TRBJ2-1; D gene unclear. Germline V gene lookup returns CDR1 LGHNA and CDR2 YNFKEQ. This CDR3 is 15 amino acids long. Trimming cost V 0 bases and J 5 bases, with 11 bases left between them. DNA for the CDR3: TGTGCCAGCAGCCAAGATTTGGCCGCGGACAATGAGCAGTTCTTC. Translation: CASSQDLAADNEQFF.

The CDR3 loop is CASSMGLILSPLHF. The CDR3 DNA reads TGTGCCAGTAGTATGGGACTTATTCTTTCACCCCTCCACTTT. The gene calls are TRBV19 and TRBJ1-6; TRBD1 might be the D (5 bases). This CDR3 spans 14 amino acids. Trimming cost V 3 bases and J 9 bases, with 12 bases left between them. Germline CDR1 LNHDA, CDR2 SQIVND (reference sequence).

The chain carries TRBV5-1 and TRBJ1-2; a weak D match, TRBD1 (5 bases). With 4 bases removed from V and 4 bases from J, the gap between germline ends came to 14 bases. Germline values: CDR1 SGHRS, CDR2 YFSETQ. The CDR3 loop spans 14 amino acids. The CDR3 loop is CASSPLGRTYGYTF. For the CDR3, the DNA is TGCGCCAGCAGCCCCCTGGGACGGACCTATGGCTACACCTTC.

The chain carries TRBV6-5 and TRBJ1-3; D is unclear. CDR1 and CDR2 (germline): MNHEY, SVGAGI. The V end lost 7 bases, the J end lost 0 bases, and 10 bases lay between the germline ends. The CDR3 extends over 14 amino acids. CDR3 sequence: CASISGFSGNTIYF. The CDR3 DNA reads TGTGCCAGCATTTCGGGATTCTCTGGAAACACCATATATTTT.

The chain couples TRBV19 to TRBJ2-5, with 10 bases aligning to TRBD2. This CDR3 comprises 16 residues. V shed 5 bases, J shed 5 bases, and the junction held 11 bases outside the gene matches. Germline assignment: CDR1 LNHDA and CDR2 SQIVND (reference sequence). This chain's CDR3 is CASSDIGLADGETQYF. In DNA, the CDR3 is TGTGCCAGTAGTGATATAGGACTAGCGGATGGCGAGACCCAGTACTTC.

The V and J genes are TRBV9 and TRBJ1-6, with D possibly being TRBD1 (5 bases). CDR3 size: 16 residues. CDR1 and CDR2 (germline): SGDLS, YYNGEE. V was clipped by 0 bases and J by 5 bases, with 12 bases between them. The CDR3: CASSVGGAVDNSPLHF. The CDR3 bases are TGTGCCAGCAGCGTAGGTGGGGCAGTCGATAATTCACCCCTCCACTTT.

The chain carries TRBV27 and TRBJ2-5; D assignment may be TRBD1 or TRBD2 (6 bases each). This CDR3 contains 14 residues. Trimming took off 0 bases at V and 4 bases at J, with 9 bases between the two ends. The V gene's germline CDR1 is MNHEY and CDR2 SMNVEV (reference sequence). As DNA, the CDR3 is TGTGCCAGCAGTTTATCCCGGGGGCGAGAGACCCAGTACTTC. Protein product: CASSLSRGRETQYF.

V usage is TRBV5-6 and J usage is TRBJ1-2, with D unresolved. This CDR3 spans 12 amino acids. The germline CDR1 and CDR2 sequences are SGHDT and YYEEEE. Trimming shortened V by 2 bases and J by 3 bases, and 5 bases separated the two germline ends. DNA for the CDR3: TGTGCCAGCAGCTTCTCGTACTATGGCTACACCTTC. This codes for CASSFSYYGYTF. The variable domain in full, completed from reference TRBV5-6 and TRBJ1-2, reads DAGVTQSPTHLIKTRGQQVTLRCSPKSGHDTVSWYQQALGQGPQFIFQYYEEEERQRGNFPDRFSGHQFPNYSSELNVNALLLGDSALYLCASSFSYYGYTFGSGTRLTVV.

The genes are TRBV5-4 and TRBJ2-3, with 12 bases matching TRBD2. Losses at the gene ends were 4 bases for V and 1 base for J; bases not matched to a gene: 4. The length of the CDR3 is 16 residues. Germline V gives CDR1 SGHNT, CDR2 YYREEE (reference sequence). The CDR3 here is CASSIRLAGGTDTQYF. The CDR3, as DNA: TGTGCCAGCAGCATCCGACTAGCGGGGGGCACAGATACGCAGTATTTT.

The rearrangement links TRBV10-1 to TRBJ2-5, with 7 bases identical to TRBD2. The V gene's germline CDR1 is WNHNN and CDR2 SYGVQD (reference sequence). The CDR3 loop spans 15 amino acids. The trim removed 0 bases at V and 5 bases at J, leaving 6 bases unmatched. The CDR3 sequence: CASSESRAGRETQYF. The CDR3 coding sequence is TGCGCCAGCAGTGAGTCGCGAGCGGGGAGGGAGACCCAGTACTTC.